These T cell receptor beta chains were read from a single sample in a study of T cells in Graves' hyperthyroidism and ophthalmopathy. A single record per CDR3 protein comes from TCRdb applying MiXCR to the multiplex PCR reads. The sample consists of over 700,000 distinct CDR3 sequences, roughly a sixth of them appearing once. Sample: blood. The receptors stem from a woman aged 45-65 years with Graves' hyperthyroidism that later progressed to Graves' ophthalmopathy. Both conserved end residues are trimmed from each CDR3. Each record gives: CDR3 length, V gene, CDR3 protein.

>12|TRBV9
ASSGRGSGNTIY
>13|TRBV15
ATSRPRLGSDTQY
>14|TRBV7-9
ASSYPTGVGNSPLH
>11|TRBV20-1
SAREEMEEKLF
>12|TRBV15
ATSSGTEIYEQY
>11|TRBV27
ASSHGGTYEQY
>14|TRBV19
ASSGRQGASYNEQF
>15|TRBV7-2
ASSLVPGGGSGNTIY
>14|TRBV19
ASSPPTGTGAHEQF
>13|TRBV27
ASSLFVRDTDTQY
>14|TRBV20-1
SARPLDRGDGYGYT
>13|TRBV5-1
ASSLATDSTDTQY
>9|TRBV2
ASTDPGELF
>14|TRBV12-3/TRBV12-4
ASPAHRDKNNQPQH
>18|TRBV9
ASSTARTSGGGRFYNEQF
>12|TRBV6-2/TRBV6-3
ASRGQGGNYGYT
>10|TRBV20-1
SAPGVGTEAF
>15|TRBV27
ASSIIRQAGGTDTQY
>12|TRBV5-4
ASSWARVGYGYT
>12|TRBV27
ASSLSGTRETQY
>10|TRBV30
AWSVEVTGLF
>11|TRBV29-1
SVDEGHSYGYT
>14|TRBV7-9
ASSLGLGADTGELF
>12|TRBV12-3/TRBV12-4
ASSLNRQGGTQY
>16|TRBV6-2/TRBV6-3
ASSYDRDRGSRFEKLF
>13|TRBV7-7
ASSLPGHNNYGYT
>13|TRBV11-3
ASSLGPDKYNEQF
>14|TRBV7-3
ASSSQGGIMNTEAF
>12|TRBV11-2
ASSPSGAHYEQY
>12|TRBV7-3
ASSPVGNNSPLH
>11|TRBV29-1
SVAGHQNTEAF
>12|TRBV20-1
SARTDTFNYGYT
>13|TRBV7-2
ASSSPNTNTGELF
>14|TRBV7-2
ASSLVASGGYNEQF
>12|TRBV6-5
ASSYLDESAEAF
>11|TRBV7-8
ASSHGRGDEAF
>14|TRBV18
ASSPSGQPGAYEQY
>13|TRBV19
ASSMPTGGVNEQF
>13|TRBV12-3/TRBV12-4
ASSWDRSSGNTIY
>16|TRBV7-9
ASSLALGGVRRTGELF
>14|TRBV20-1
SASRQGFANTGELF
>11|TRBV5-4
ASSLQGTETQY
>15|TRBV27
ASSPTGGEIDNSPLH
>12|TRBV3-1
ASSQRGHNQPQH
>12|TRBV28
ASSLRLARETQY
>11|TRBV29-1
TGTVGVNTEAF
>11|TRBV6-1
ASSKRGWNEQF
>12|TRBV5-1
ASSLEGAGYEQY
>9|TRBV28
ASFGNTETF
>13|TRBV3-1
ASRPFQTGDTEAF
>13|TRBV5-1
ASSLERTSDDTQY
>12|TRBV6-1
ASSERQGWETQY